The next 5 T cell receptor beta chains were all read from a single sample in a study of shared clonotypes between healthy human individuals. The table came from immunoSEQ multiplex PCR; TCRdb's copy has only in-frame clones and leaves some out. The repertoire has about 490,000 clones, 79% of them found once; the top ten carry less than 15%. The source material was PBMCs. All receptors derive from a woman in her 40s in good health. Some clones in this sample may be carry-over from other donors' samples.

With respect to this clone: The likely explanation is a read error, given a far larger clone one base away. This rearrangement joins TRBV28 to TRBJ1-1; D is perhaps TRBD1 (5 bases). The length of the CDR3 is 12 residues. With 6 bases removed from V and 7 bases from J, the gap between germline ends came to 12 bases. CDR1 is MDHEN, CDR2 SYDVKM, per germline. The CDR3 is CASSKKDIEAFF. Written as DNA, the CDR3 is TGTGCCAGCAGCAAAAAGGACATTGAAGCTTTCTTT.

This chain connects TRBV27 to TRBJ1-5, with 9 bases aligning to TRBD1. The CDR3 has 16 amino acids. Unmatched junction bases numbered 9, after V lost 6 bases and J lost 3 bases. Germline V gene lookup returns CDR1 MNHEY and CDR2 SMNVEV (reference sequence). Here the CDR3 reads CASRSQGAGFNQPQHF. DNA for the CDR3: TGTGCCAGCAGATCACAGGGGGCAGGATTCAATCAGCCCCAGCATTTT.

The genes are TRBV10-3 and TRBJ1-1, with D maybe TRBD1 (5 bases). The CDR3 runs to 13 residues. The germline gives CDR1 ENHRY, CDR2 SYGVKD. The V end was cut by 2 bases, the J end by 6 bases, with 10 bases between. CDR3 sequence: CAISEGTIAEAFF. CDR3 coding DNA: TGTGCCATCAGTGAGGGGACGATTGCTGAAGCTTTCTTT.

CDR3 in amino acids: CASSRGAGGPIDTQYF. CDR3 DNA sequence: TGTGCCAGCAGCAGAGGGGCGGGAGGGCCTATAGATACGCAGTATTTT. The genes are TRBV11-2 and TRBJ2-3; 9 bases line up with TRBD2. The CDR3 covers 16 residues. The germline CDR1 and CDR2 sequences are SGHAT and FQNNGV. The junction had 11 bases not matched to a gene; V was cut back by 5 bases and J by 5 bases.

The rearrangement links TRBV9 to TRBJ2-1, with TRBD2 as a possible D gene (6 bases). The CDR3 totals 15 residues. V was cut by 0 bases and J by 10 bases, with 17 bases left in between. Germline V gene lookup returns CDR1 SGDLS and CDR2 YYNGEE. DNA for the CDR3: TGTGCCAGCAGCGTAGTTCCCCGGGAAGGGAGGGAGCAGTTCTTC. This codes for CASSVVPREGREQFF.